This TCR beta chain was identified in a study of blood T cell repertoires in COVID-19. Original processing notes: By means of reference gene primer amplification, nucleated cell counts were estimated. Assay used: immunoSEQ multiplex PCR; TCRdb lists only in-frame clones, some missing. D and trimming were read from the DNA, whereas the V and J calls and clone size are those reported in that table. The table records 40,000 to 50,000 clones, 70% to 90% of them present only once. Germline CDR1 and CDR2: SGHNT and YYREEE (reference sequence). The CDR3 is made up of 15 amino acids. V gave up 4 bases and J gave up 4 bases, with 15 bases separating them. This clone was seen a single time.

The origin of this receptor is a human donor in a cohort sampled during active COVID-19. The chain links TRBV5-4 to TRBJ1-3; weak D call: TRBD1 (6 bases). Sequencing input: peripheral blood. The CDR3 DNA follows: TGTGCCAGCAGCCTCGCAGGGGAGTTCGGAAACACCATATATTTT. Residues: CASSLAGEFGNTIYF. Supplemented by reference TRBV5-4 and TRBJ1-3, the full variable domain reads ETGVTQSPTHLIKTRGQQVTLRCSSQSGHNTVSWYQQALGQGPQFIFQYYREEENGRGNFPPRFSGLQFPNYSSELNVNALELDDSALYLCASSLAGEFGNTIYFGEGSWLTVV.